This is a list of T cell receptor beta chains from one sample in a study of pediatric ulcerative colitis. Profiled with immunoSEQ multiplex PCR; TCRdb holds only in-frame clones, not every one. This sample has tens of thousands of clones; 65% to 80% occur once, and the top ten carry roughly 8.6%. Sequenced input: gut tissue. Receptors were obtained from a boy between 5 and 17 years old with severe ulcerative colitis. Both conserved end residues are part of each CDR3. A D gene is named only where the DNA matches it firmly. Where a row states a size, it is once, few, many or the class of an expanded clone; other rows omit it.

abundance: NA; v_gene: TRBV5-6; d_gene: TRBD1; len: 15; j_gene: TRBJ2-1; CDR3aa: CASSKRQGIYNEQFF; CDR3nt: TGTGCCAGCAGCAAGCGACAGGGGATTTACAATGAGCAGTTCTTC
abundance: NA; v_gene: TRBV7-3; d_gene: NA; len: 13; j_gene: TRBJ2-1; CDR3aa: CASSQTNDRDQFF; CDR3nt: TGTGCCAGCAGCCAGACAAATGACAGAGATCAGTTCTTC
abundance: few; v_gene: TRBV30; d_gene: NA; len: 14; j_gene: TRBJ2-1; CDR3aa: CAWSESRAHNEQFF; CDR3nt: TGTGCCTGGAGTGAGAGCAGGGCTCACAATGAGCAGTTCTTC
abundance: NA; v_gene: TRBV7-8; d_gene: NA; len: 13; j_gene: TRBJ2-7; CDR3aa: CASSYKSSYEQYF; CDR3nt: TGTGCCAGCAGCTACAAGAGCTCCTACGAGCAGTACTTC
abundance: medium-sized; v_gene: TRBV9; d_gene: TRBD1; len: 14; j_gene: TRBJ1-2; CDR3aa: CASSPGQENYGYTF; CDR3nt: TGTGCCAGCAGCCCTGGACAGGAGAACTATGGCTACACCTTC
abundance: NA; v_gene: TRBV2; d_gene: NA; len: 15; j_gene: TRBJ2-7; CDR3aa: CASSRLVGGPYEQYF; CDR3nt: TGTGCCAGCAGCCGACTAGTGGGGGGACCCTACGAGCAGTACTTC
abundance: NA; v_gene: TRBV6-1; d_gene: NA; len: 16; j_gene: TRBJ1-5; CDR3aa: CASSETTGYGNQPQHF; CDR3nt: TGTGCCAGCAGTGAAACCACAGGGTACGGCAATCAGCCCCAGCATTTT
abundance: few; v_gene: TRBV2; d_gene: TRBD1; len: 14; j_gene: TRBJ1-6; CDR3aa: CASTGQGWSSPLHF; CDR3nt: TGTGCCAGCACCGGACAGGGGTGGAGTTCACCCCTCCACTTT
abundance: NA; v_gene: TRBV10-3; d_gene: TRBD2; len: 13; j_gene: TRBJ2-1; CDR3aa: CAISGGGYNEQFF; CDR3nt: TGTGCCATCAGTGGGGGAGGGTACAATGAGCAGTTCTTC
abundance: NA; v_gene: TRBV29-1; d_gene: NA; len: 11; j_gene: TRBJ1-2; CDR3aa: CSVGGGESYTF; CDR3nt: TGCAGCGTTGGCGGAGGTGAAAGCTACACCTTC
abundance: NA; v_gene: TRBV29-1; d_gene: TRBD1; len: 11; j_gene: TRBJ1-2; CDR3aa: CSVPQGYGYTF; CDR3nt: TGCAGCGTACCACAGGGGTATGGCTACACCTTC
abundance: NA; v_gene: TRBV11-2; d_gene: TRBD2; len: 14; j_gene: TRBJ2-7; CDR3aa: CASSPPGGTYEQYF; CDR3nt: TGTGCCAGCAGCCCGCCGGGAGGAACCTACGAGCAGTACTTC
abundance: NA; v_gene: TRBV7-3; d_gene: NA; len: 15; j_gene: TRBJ2-3; CDR3aa: CASSPSVTTTDTQYF; CDR3nt: TGTGCCAGCAGCCCCTCGGTAACAACCACAGATACGCAGTATTTT
abundance: NA; v_gene: TRBV7-2; d_gene: NA; len: 17; j_gene: TRBJ2-7; CDR3aa: CASSWRRNTAKSYEQYF; CDR3nt: TGTGCCAGCAGCTGGCGACGGAATACAGCCAAGTCCTACGAGCAGTACTTC
abundance: NA; v_gene: TRBV27; d_gene: TRBD1; len: 15; j_gene: TRBJ1-5; CDR3aa: CASRGTGWANQPQHF; CDR3nt: TGTGCCAGCAGGGGGACAGGGTGGGCCAATCAGCCCCAGCATTTT
abundance: once; v_gene: TRBV14; d_gene: NA; len: 12; j_gene: TRBJ2-3; CDR3aa: CASSHTIDTQYF; CDR3nt: TGTGCCAGCAGCCACACCATAGATACGCAGTATTTT
abundance: NA; v_gene: TRBV10-3; d_gene: NA; len: 16; j_gene: TRBJ1-4; CDR3aa: CAISPEVSREDEKLFF; CDR3nt: TGTGCCATCAGTCCCGAAGTCTCCAGGGAGGATGAAAAACTGTTTTTT
abundance: NA; v_gene: TRBV28; d_gene: NA; len: 12; j_gene: TRBJ2-1; CDR3aa: CASSSGADEQFF; CDR3nt: TGTGCCAGCAGCTCCGGGGCGGATGAGCAGTTCTTC
abundance: NA; v_gene: TRBV7-6; d_gene: NA; len: 15; j_gene: TRBJ2-1; CDR3aa: CASSLAPRGGDEQFF; CDR3nt: TGTGCCAGCAGCTTAGCTCCCCGGGGTGGAGATGAGCAGTTCTTC
abundance: NA; v_gene: TRBV11-2; d_gene: TRBD1; len: 14; j_gene: TRBJ1-2; CDR3aa: CASSYFLTGAGYTF; CDR3nt: TGTGCCAGCAGCTACTTCCTTACAGGGGCCGGCTACACCTTC
abundance: NA; v_gene: TRBV7-9; d_gene: NA; len: 16; j_gene: TRBJ1-1; CDR3aa: CASSLTANRRNTEAFF; CDR3nt: TGTGCCAGCAGCTTAACGGCGAACAGGAGGAACACTGAAGCTTTCTTT
abundance: NA; v_gene: TRBV19; d_gene: NA; len: 13; j_gene: TRBJ1-2; CDR3aa: CASSTPQRNGYTF; CDR3nt: TGTGCCAGTAGTACTCCACAGCGTAATGGCTACACCTTC
abundance: few; v_gene: TRBV5-4; d_gene: TRBD1; len: 14; j_gene: TRBJ2-1; CDR3aa: CASSLGQGAREQFF; CDR3nt: TGTGCCAGCAGCTTGGGACAGGGGGCCAGGGAGCAGTTCTTC
abundance: NA; v_gene: TRBV30; d_gene: TRBD1; len: 13; j_gene: TRBJ1-1; CDR3aa: CAWSRQGWSEAFF; CDR3nt: TGTGCCTGGAGCAGACAGGGATGGTCTGAAGCTTTCTTT
abundance: NA; v_gene: TRBV5-1; d_gene: NA; len: 12; j_gene: TRBJ2-1; CDR3aa: CASSSGRGEQFF; CDR3nt: TGCGCCAGCAGCTCAGGTAGGGGTGAGCAGTTCTTC